These T cell receptor beta chains were read from a single sample in a study of blood T cell repertoires in COVID-19. Here immunoSEQ multiplex PCR was the method, and the copy in TCRdb shows in-frame clones only, minus some. The table lists some 70,000 clones, 75% to 90% of them singletons. The specimen was peripheral blood. The receptors derive from a man aged 50 to 59 with acute or convalescent COVID-19. CDR3s include the opening cysteine and the closing phenylalanine or tryptophan. A D gene is named only where the DNA matches it firmly. Clone size appears in some rows only: once, few, many, or a class for an expanded clone.

v_gene: TRBV18; j_gene: TRBJ2-1; abundance: -; d_gene: TRBD1; CDR3nt: TGTGCCAGCTCACCGACAGGGTCCAGCTCCTACAATGAGCAGTTCTTC; CDR3aa: CASSPTGSSSYNEQFF
v_gene: TRBV28; j_gene: TRBJ2-7; abundance: -; d_gene: -; CDR3nt: TGTGCCAGCAGTTCCCCCCCGGGGGGCGGAGGGCCCCCGAGGCAGTACTTC; CDR3aa: CASSSPPGGGGPPRQYF
v_gene: TRBV10-3; j_gene: TRBJ2-4; abundance: -; d_gene: TRBD1; CDR3nt: TGTGCCATCAGTGACGGGACAGGGGAAAACATTCAGTACTTC; CDR3aa: CAISDGTGENIQYF
v_gene: TRBV6-2/TRBV6-3; j_gene: TRBJ1-5; abundance: -; d_gene: -; CDR3nt: TGTGCCAGCAGCGATCTCCCGGGAAATCAGCCCCAGCATTTT; CDR3aa: CASSDLPGNQPQHF
v_gene: TRBV11-2; j_gene: TRBJ1-6; abundance: -; d_gene: -; CDR3nt: TGTGCCAGCAGTTTTCCGCAGGGGAGTAATTCACCCCTCCACTTT; CDR3aa: CASSFPQGSNSPLHF
v_gene: TRBV6-2/TRBV6-3; j_gene: TRBJ1-1; abundance: -; d_gene: -; CDR3nt: TGTGCCAGCAGTCTCAGGGAGAACACTGAAGCTTTCTTT; CDR3aa: CASSLRENTEAFF
v_gene: TRBV3-1/TRBV3-2; j_gene: TRBJ2-5; abundance: -; d_gene: TRBD2; CDR3nt: TGTGCCAGCAGCCTCAGGGGACTAGCGGGAGCCGAGACCCAGTACTTC; CDR3aa: CASSLRGLAGAETQYF
v_gene: TRBV6-5; j_gene: TRBJ1-5; abundance: -; d_gene: -; CDR3nt: TGTGCCAGCAGTAGGGGTTACGTTGGCAATCAGCCCCAGCATTTT; CDR3aa: CASSRGYVGNQPQHF
v_gene: TRBV7-2; j_gene: TRBJ2-5; abundance: -; d_gene: TRBD2; CDR3nt: TGTGCCAGCAGCTTAGGGTTAGCGGGAGTGGAGACCCAGTACTTC; CDR3aa: CASSLGLAGVETQYF
v_gene: TRBV19; j_gene: TRBJ2-1; abundance: -; d_gene: TRBD2; CDR3nt: TGTGCCAGTAGTATATCCGGGACTAGCGGGTACAATGAGCAGTTCTTC; CDR3aa: CASSISGTSGYNEQFF
v_gene: TRBV27; j_gene: TRBJ1-2; abundance: -; d_gene: -; CDR3nt: TGTGCCAGCAGTTTTGGGGGCGCCGGCTACACCTTC; CDR3aa: CASSFGGAGYTF
v_gene: TRBV2; j_gene: TRBJ1-5; abundance: -; d_gene: -; CDR3nt: TGTGCCAGCGGCGGTCAGGGCCTGAGCAATCAGCCCCAGCATTTT; CDR3aa: CASGGQGLSNQPQHF
v_gene: TRBV4-3; j_gene: TRBJ1-2; abundance: -; d_gene: -; CDR3nt: TGCGCCAGCAGCCAAGATAGCGTGGGCGCAAGCTACACCTTC; CDR3aa: CASSQDSVGASYTF
v_gene: TRBV3-1/TRBV3-2; j_gene: TRBJ2-7; abundance: -; d_gene: TRBD2; CDR3nt: TGTGCCAGCAGCCGGGGACTAGCGGGACGAAGGAGCTCCTACGAGCAGTACTTC; CDR3aa: CASSRGLAGRRSSYEQYF
v_gene: TRBV7-9; j_gene: TRBJ1-5; abundance: -; d_gene: -; CDR3nt: TGTGCCAGCAGCTTAGCAGGGGCCAATCAGCCCCAGCATTTT; CDR3aa: CASSLAGANQPQHF
v_gene: TRBV5-1; j_gene: TRBJ2-4; abundance: once; d_gene: -; CDR3nt: TGCGCCAGCAGCTTGGTAGGAGGGGACAACATTCAGTACTTC; CDR3aa: CASSLVGGDNIQYF
v_gene: TRBV30; j_gene: TRBJ1-1; abundance: -; d_gene: TRBD1; CDR3nt: TGTGCCTGGAGCCTGGGACAGTATGGTTTTGAAGCTTTCTTT; CDR3aa: CAWSLGQYGFEAFF
v_gene: TRBV6-2/TRBV6-3; j_gene: TRBJ1-3; abundance: few; d_gene: -; CDR3nt: TGTGCCAGCAGTCCCAACACTGGAAACACCATATATTTT; CDR3aa: CASSPNTGNTIYF